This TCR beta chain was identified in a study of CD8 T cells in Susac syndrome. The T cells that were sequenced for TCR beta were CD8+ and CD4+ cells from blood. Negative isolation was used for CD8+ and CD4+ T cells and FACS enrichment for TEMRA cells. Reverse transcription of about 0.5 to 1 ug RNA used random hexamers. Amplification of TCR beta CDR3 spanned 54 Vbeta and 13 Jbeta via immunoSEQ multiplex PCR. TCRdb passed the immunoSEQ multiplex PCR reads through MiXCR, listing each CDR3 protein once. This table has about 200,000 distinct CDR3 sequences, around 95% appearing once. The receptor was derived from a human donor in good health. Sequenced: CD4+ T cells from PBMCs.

The CDR3 loop is CATSDRTRGDEQFF. The CDR3 region has the DNA TGTGCCACCAGTGACCGGACCCGGGGGGATGAGCAGTTCTTC. The V and J genes are TRBV24-1 and TRBJ2-1; 7 bases align to TRBD2. V gave up 4 bases and J gave up 8 bases; unmatched junction bases: 7. Germline V gene lookup returns CDR1 KGHDR and CDR2 SFDVKD. The CDR3 is 14 residues long.